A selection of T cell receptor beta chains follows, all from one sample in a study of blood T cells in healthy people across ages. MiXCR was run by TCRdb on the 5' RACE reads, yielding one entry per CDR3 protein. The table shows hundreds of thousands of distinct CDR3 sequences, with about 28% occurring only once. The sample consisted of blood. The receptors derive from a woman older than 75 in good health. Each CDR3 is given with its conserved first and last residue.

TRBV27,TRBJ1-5,CASTNNQPQHF
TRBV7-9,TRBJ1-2,CASSLVAAGRYGYTF
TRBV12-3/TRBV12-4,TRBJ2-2,CASGLMNTGELFF
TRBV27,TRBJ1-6,CASSLDRRSPLHF
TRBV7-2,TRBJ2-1,CASSSTSGGGNEQFF
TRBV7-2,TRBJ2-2,CASSLVANSGELFF
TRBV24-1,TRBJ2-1,CATSDPSGTGFMNEQFF
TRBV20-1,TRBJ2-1,CSARVTGGPYNEQFF
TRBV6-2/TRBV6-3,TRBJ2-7,CASSSGQGAPGGPSYEQYF
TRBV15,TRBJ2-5,CATSRVWDRGETQYF
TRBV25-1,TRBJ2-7,CASNPAGPLSEQYF
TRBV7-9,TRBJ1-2,CASSKVGGVIPNYGYTF
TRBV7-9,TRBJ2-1,CASSMAGTGGDEQFF
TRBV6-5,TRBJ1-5,CASSYRPQHF
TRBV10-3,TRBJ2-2,CAISEPGSGATGELFF
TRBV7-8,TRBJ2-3,CASSPGTDTDTQYF
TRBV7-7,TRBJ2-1,CASSLTRNNEQFF